This T cell receptor beta chain comes out of a study of control samples from healthy donors and cancer patients. Some clones are missing from TCRdb's copy, which holds only in-frame ones; the method was immunoSEQ multiplex PCR. In the table there are about 65,000 clones, approximately 90% of which are singletons. Material: PBMCs. This clonotype originated in a woman aged 45-60 years with colorectal cancer.

The CDR3 DNA reads TGTGCCAGCGAGGGAGGCTCGAGCTACGAGCAGTACTTC. Amino acids: CASEGGSSYEQYF. The genes are TRBV10-3 and TRBJ2-7; D possibly corresponds to TRBD2 (6 bases). Trimming removed 10 bases at V and 3 bases at J, with 16 bases between. CDR3 length: 13 residues. Per germline, CDR1 ENHRY and CDR2 SYGVKD.